These 10 T cell receptor beta chains came from one sample sequenced in a study of T cell repertoires in cytomegalovirus infection (dated by TCRdb to about 2019). The sequencer was an Illumina HiSeq 1500. TCRdb itself trimmed the public reads at Q25 with fastp, ran MiXCR and retained productive beta chains. Rows are combined by CDR3 protein, so each entry shows the most common genes and DNA. This sample has approximately 71,000 distinct CDR3 sequences in its table, and under 5% of those were observed once. Less than 25% of the sample belongs to the ten largest clones. The sample comprised PBMCs. These receptors all come from a human donor in good health (CMV status not recorded). Some clones in this sample may be carry-over from other donors' samples.

The table lists this clonotype with many counts. Here the CDR3 DNA reads TGTGCCAGCAGCTTAGGAGCCCCCGGCAGGGGTCAAAGCACAGATACGCAGTATTTT. This gives the protein CASSLGAPGRGQSTDTQYF. The chain carries TRBV7-2 and TRBJ2-3, with D perhaps matching TRBD1 (6 bases). Trimming took 1 base from V and 0 from J, leaving 20 bases between them. The germline gives CDR1 SGHTA, CDR2 FQGNSA. This CDR3 contains 19 residues.

This clonotype was found many times. The J gene is TRBJ1-6, the V gene TRBV7-2; maybe TRBD1 (6 bases). Germline CDR1 reads SGHTA; CDR2 reads FQGNSA. Trimming cost V 6 bases and J 5 bases, with 14 bases left between them. This CDR3 region has 15 residues. The CDR3 region has the DNA TGTGCCAGCAGAATAGGGGGTTCTGATAATTCACCCCTCCACTTT. The encoded protein is CASRIGGSDNSPLHF. Variable domain in full (rest from reference TRBV7-2 and TRBJ1-6): GAGVSQSPSNKVTEKGKDVELRCDPISGHTALYWYRQSLGQGLEFLIYFQGNSAPDKSGLPSDRFSAERTGGSVSTLTIQRTQQEDSAVYLCASRIGGSDNSPLHFGNGTRLTVT.

This clonotype was counted many times. This sequence joins TRBV7-2 and TRBJ1-1; TRBD1 matches 8 bases. Per the germline V gene, CDR1 is SGHTA and CDR2 is FQGNSA. Trimming removed 3 bases from V and 5 bases from J; junction bases left unmatched: 8. The CDR3 extends over 15 amino acids. The CDR3 sequence: CASSFRTGRRTEAFF. CDR3 nucleotide sequence: TGTGCCAGCAGCTTTCGGACAGGGCGAAGAACTGAAGCTTTCTTT.

This clonotype was detected ten times or more. The chain couples TRBV20-1 to TRBJ2-1; 8 nucleotides agree with TRBD2. The V gene end was trimmed by 1 base and the J gene end by 5 bases; junction bases not matched to a gene: 7. This CDR3 has 15 amino acids. CDR1 is DFQATT and CDR2 is SNEGSKA in the germline V gene (reference sequence). CDR3 nucleotide sequence: TGCAGTGCTAGAGCTCCCGGGACTAGGAACAATGAGCAGTTCTTC. Protein product: CSARAPGTRNNEQFF.

This clonotype was found many times. The chain has TRBV7-2 and TRBJ1-1; D unclear. The CDR3 has 9 residues. Germline V CDR1 and CDR2: SGHTA, FQGNSA. The CDR3 bases are TGTGCGGTGGGGTCTGAAGCTTTCTTT. Encoded protein: CAVGSEAFF.

This clonotype was seen repeatedly, ten times or more. The chain uses TRBV15 and TRBJ1-4; D not certain. The CDR3 covers 13 residues. Germline values: CDR1 LNHNV, CDR2 YYDKDF (reference sequence). The V and J ends lost 0 bases and 8 bases respectively, with 7 bases between them. In DNA form, the CDR3 reads TGTGCCACCAGCAGAGACCGGGTCGAAAAACTGTTTTTT. Translation gives CATSRDRVEKLFF.

This clonotype showed up many times. J is TRBJ2-5 and V is TRBV11-2; unclear D gene. From germline, CDR1 is SGHAT and CDR2 FQNNGV. The CDR3 consists of 13 residues. Between the trimmed V and J ends, which lost 3 bases and 3 bases, there was a span of 8 bases. The CDR3 DNA is TGTGCCAGCAGCTTCCGGTGGGAAGAGACCCAGTACTTC. It encodes CASSFRWEETQYF.

This clonotype showed up many times. The chain has TRBV6-2 or TRBV6-3 and TRBJ2-3; the D is unclear. Trimming stripped 6 bases from V and 6 bases from J, with 16 bases between. The germline V gene has CDR1 MNHEY and CDR2 SVGEGT. The CDR3 extends over 14 amino acids. The chain's CDR3 is CASRPVRLQDTQYF. The DNA for the CDR3 is TGTGCCAGCAGACCAGTCCGACTCCAGGATACGCAGTATTTT.

The CDR3 spells CASSWAASGYNEQFF. In nucleotides, the CDR3 is TGTGCCAGCAGTTGGGCAGCTAGCGGCTACAATGAGCAGTTCTTC. The genes are TRBV7-3 and TRBJ2-1, with 7 positions matching TRBD2. The trim removed 6 bases at V and 3 bases at J, leaving 8 bases unmatched. This CDR3 comprises 15 residues. CDR1 SGHTA and CDR2 FQGTGA come from the germline V gene.

This clonotype was recorded many times. V and J are TRBV6-6 and TRBJ1-3; D gene uncertain. Germline loops: CDR1 MNHNY, CDR2 SVGAGI (reference sequence). V shed 2 bases and J shed 0 bases, with 8 bases lying between them. CDR3 size: 15 residues. CDR3 nucleotides: TGTGCCAGCAGTTACACAGCCATCTCTGGAAACACCATATATTTT. This gives the protein CASSYTAISGNTIYF.